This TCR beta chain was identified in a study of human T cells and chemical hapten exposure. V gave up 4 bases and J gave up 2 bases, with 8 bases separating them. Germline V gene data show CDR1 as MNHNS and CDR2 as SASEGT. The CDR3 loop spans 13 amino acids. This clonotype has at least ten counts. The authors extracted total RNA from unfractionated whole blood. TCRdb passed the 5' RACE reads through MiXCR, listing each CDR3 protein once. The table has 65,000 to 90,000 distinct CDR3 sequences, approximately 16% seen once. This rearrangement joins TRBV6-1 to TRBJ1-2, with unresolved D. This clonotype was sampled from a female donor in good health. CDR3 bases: TGTGCCAGCAGTGCAGCCAAAAACTATGGCTACACCTTC. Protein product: CASSAAKNYGYTF.